One sample yielded the 27 T cell receptor beta chains listed below, sequenced in a study of CD8 T cells in ankylosing spondylitis. TCRdb called the 5' RACE reads again in MiXCR, with one record for every CDR3 protein. The data show 200,000 to 300,000 distinct CDR3 sequences, about 10% seen once. Sequenced: blood, either unsorted or a sorted T cell fraction (not recorded which). These receptors originate from a male donor with ankylosing spondylitis or in good health (not recorded which).

V is TRBV6-1 and J is TRBJ2-2, with TRBD1 matching 12 bases. This CDR3 is 18 amino acids long. The germline V gene has CDR1 MNHNS and CDR2 SASEGT. The V gene end was trimmed by 2 bases and the J gene end by 2 bases; junction bases not matched to a gene: 6. The CDR3 protein is CASSEPGTGGLNTGELFF. The DNA for the CDR3 is TGTGCCAGCAGTGAACCTGGGACAGGGGGCTTAAACACCGGGGAGCTGTTTTTT.

With regard to this clonotype: A much larger clone lies a single base off, so this may be a read error. V gene TRBV3-1 combines with J gene TRBJ2-2; D is unclear. Germline-derived CDR1 and CDR2 are LGHDT and YNNKEL (reference sequence). The CDR3 has 13 amino acids. CDR3 region: CVSRRLSAGELFF. In nucleotides, the CDR3 is TGTGTCAGCAGGCGTCTAAGCGCCGGGGAGCTGTTTTTT.

The genes are TRBV7-9 and TRBJ2-1; unclear D gene. The germline V gene has CDR1 SEHNR and CDR2 FQNEAQ (reference sequence). This CDR3 spans 13 amino acids. With 2 bases removed from V and 4 bases from J, the gap between germline ends came to 6 bases. CDR3 amino acids: CASSLPAYNEQFF. In DNA form, the CDR3 reads TGTGCCAGCAGCTTACCAGCGTACAATGAGCAGTTCTTC.

This clonotype occurred many times. The rearrangement joins TRBV3-1 to TRBJ1-1, with a possible D match to TRBD1 (6 bases). With 1 base removed from V and 6 bases from J, the gap between germline ends came to 9 bases. The V gene's germline CDR1 is LGHDT and CDR2 YNNKEL (reference sequence). The CDR3 loop spans 13 amino acids. The CDR3 region is CASSQAGGSEAFF. The CDR3 DNA reads as TGTGCCAGCAGCCAAGCTGGGGGCTCTGAAGCTTTCTTT.

This clonotype was recorded many times. The chain has TRBV2 and TRBJ2-7; D is unresolved. Trimming removed 10 bases from V and 6 bases from J, with 19 bases in between. Germline CDR1 reads SNHLY; CDR2 reads FYNNEI. The CDR3 sequence is 13 residues long. The CDR3 here is CATAGVIYAEQYF. For the CDR3, the DNA is TGTGCCACCGCTGGGGTAATTTACGCCGAGCAGTACTTC. The whole variable domain, remainder taken from reference TRBV2 and TRBJ2-7, is EPEVTQTPSHQVTQMGQEVILRCVPISNHLYFYWYRQILGQKVEFLVSFYNNEISEKSEIFDDQFSVERPDGSNFTLKIRSTKLEDSAMYFCATAGVIYAEQYFGPGTRLTVT.

V usage is TRBV10-3 and J usage is TRBJ2-2, with TRBD1 as a possible D gene (5 bases). The germline V and J ends were trimmed by 2 bases and 6 bases, with 13 bases remaining between them. The CDR3 loop spans 15 amino acids. The germline CDR1 and CDR2 sequences are ENHRY and SYGVKD. In DNA, the CDR3 is TGTGCCATCAGTGAGGCCAGGGATTCGGCCGGGGAGCTGTTTTTT. Protein: CAISEARDSAGELFF.

This clonotype has a count of ten or more. The chain links TRBV12-3 or TRBV12-4 to TRBJ2-3; D not certain. Trimming took 5 bases from V and 1 from J, leaving 16 bases between them. CDR3 length equals 16 residues. CDR3 loop: CASSPLGRARTDTQYF. The CDR3, as DNA: TGTGCCAGCAGTCCACTTGGACGGGCTCGCACAGATACGCAGTATTTT.

This clonotype was recorded many times. The rearrangement uses TRBV7-2 and TRBJ2-1, with D uncertain. The CDR3 loop spans 13 amino acids. V lost 2 bases and J 4 bases, leaving 6 bases between the germline ends. Per the germline V gene, CDR1 is SGHTA and CDR2 is FQGNSA. CDR3 bases: TGTGCCAGCAGCTTAAACGGTTACAATGAGCAGTTCTTC. Translation: CASSLNGYNEQFF.

The chain couples TRBV4-1 to TRBJ2-3; 7 nucleotides line up with TRBD1. Trimming took 5 bases from V and 2 from J; bases not matched to a gene: 10. CDR3 length: 16 amino acids. Germline V CDR1 and CDR2: MGHRA, YSYEKL. CDR3 DNA: TGCGCCAGCAGCTGCTTGGACAGGCGTGTCACAGATACGCAGTATTTT. This sequence encodes CASSCLDRRVTDTQYF.

As for this clonotype: One end of the junction varies from germline; a read error may be responsible. The V call is TRBV7-8, the J call TRBJ1-5, with a weak D call TRBD1 (6 bases). This CDR3 comprises 14 residues. CDR1 and CDR2 from the germline V gene are SGHVS and FQNEAQ. This CDR3 reads CAGSLGQSNQPQHF. CDR3 bases: TGTGCCGGCAGCTTAGGACAGAGCAATCAGCCCCAGCATTTT.

Ten or more counts support this clonotype. J is TRBJ2-7 and V is TRBV18, with 7 positions matching TRBD1. This CDR3 has 14 amino acids. V gave up 3 bases and J gave up 6 bases; unmatched junction bases: 8. CDR1 and CDR2 (germline): KGHSH, LQKENI. In nucleotides, the CDR3 is TGTGCCAGCTCACCCCGACAGGGTATAGGCGAGCAGTACTTC. It yields the protein CASSPRQGIGEQYF.

This clonotype was seen ten or more times. CDR3 sequence (DNA): TGTGCCAGCAGCCCCGTAAGGGGTTCGTCAGATACGCAGTATTTT. Amino acids: CASSPVRGSSDTQYF. The chain has TRBV3-1 and TRBJ2-3, with D maybe TRBD1 (5 bases). Germline CDR1 reads LGHDT; CDR2 reads YNNKEL (reference sequence). Trimming removed 4 bases from V and 4 bases from J, with 15 bases in between. The CDR3 has 15 residues.

This clonotype appeared many times. The J gene is TRBJ2-2, the V gene TRBV7-6; 7 bases align to TRBD1. The V gene end was trimmed by 5 bases and the J gene end by 2 bases; junction bases not matched to a gene: 11. The CDR3 spans 17 residues. Per germline, CDR1 SGHVS and CDR2 FNYEAQ. The CDR3 DNA sequence: TGTGCCAGCAGCCTAGAGGTGGGACAGCTAAACACCGGGGAGCTGTTTTTT. Its translation: CASSLEVGQLNTGELFF.

This chain connects TRBV18 to TRBJ1-1, with unresolved D. Trimming took 6 bases from V and 6 from J, leaving 14 bases between them. Germline CDR1 reads KGHSH; CDR2 reads LQKENI. The CDR3 loop spans 13 amino acids. CDR3 loop: CASSPYSGPEAFF. The CDR3 coding sequence is TGTGCCAGCTCGCCGTATAGCGGCCCTGAAGCTTTCTTT.

This clonotype has just a few counts. The rearrangement links TRBV4-2 to TRBJ1-4; D gene unclear. The V and J ends lost 4 bases and 3 bases respectively, with 12 bases between them. This CDR3 is 15 amino acids long. The germline CDR1 and CDR2 sequences are LGHNA and YNFKEQ. The CDR3 nucleotides read TGTGCCAGCAGCCCGCGGGCCAGTTCTAATGAAAAACTGTTTTTT. Its protein product is CASSPRASSNEKLFF.

The table lists this clonotype with many counts. The CDR3 sequence is CASSLGQGGAYGYTF. CDR3 coding DNA: TGTGCCAGCAGTCTAGGACAGGGTGGAGCCTATGGCTACACCTTC. This chain connects TRBV27 to TRBJ1-2; the match to TRBD1 covers 8 bases. The CDR3 runs 15 residues. The ends lost 5 bases at V and 4 bases at J; junction bases unmatched: 9. Germline values: CDR1 MNHEY, CDR2 SMNVEV (reference sequence).

About this clonotype: A much larger clonotype is one base distant, so this may be a read error. This sequence joins TRBV12-3 or TRBV12-4 and TRBJ2-3; a weak D match, TRBD2 (5 bases). The CDR3 loop spans 14 amino acids. The CDR3 spells CASSPRMIGDTKYF. CDR3 DNA: TGTGCCAGCAGCCCCCGCATGATCGGGGATACGAAGTATTTT.

Points on this clonotype: This may be a read error, as it is one base from a much larger clone. The CDR3: CTSSYFVRTTGELFF. The CDR3 DNA reads as TGTACCAGTAGTTATTTTGTTAGGACGACCGGGGAGCTGTTTTTT. This chain links TRBV19 with TRBJ2-2; D not certain. The CDR3 consists of 15 residues. Germline V CDR1 and CDR2: LNHDA, SQIVND (reference sequence). Combining the CDR3 with reference TRBV19 and TRBJ2-2 gives the whole variable domain DGGITQSPKYLFRKEGQNVTLSCEQNLNHDAMYWYRQDPGQGLRLIYYSQIVNDFQKGDIAEGYSVSREKKESFPLTVTSAQKNPTAFYLCTSSYFVRTTGELFFGEGSRLTVL.

This clonotype was found many times. The CDR3 loop reads CASSFPHKRGIEETQYF. The CDR3 region has the DNA TGTGCCAGCAGCTTCCCTCATAAGCGGGGGATAGAAGAGACCCAGTACTTC. The chain carries TRBV5-8 and TRBJ2-5, with 8 bases aligning to TRBD2. V lost 2 bases and J lost 3; bases outside the gene matches: 12. The CDR3 loop spans 17 amino acids. Germline V gene sequence: CDR1 SGHTS, CDR2 YDEGEE.

The chain carries TRBV23-1 and TRBJ2-1; 7 bases fit TRBD2. TRBV23-1 is identified as an open reading frame with a role that is uncertain. CDR3 length: 13 residues. The junction had 4 bases not matched to a gene; V was cut back by 4 bases and J by 7 bases. The CDR3 coding sequence is TGCGCCAGCAGTCCCGGGGAGGGGAATGAGCAGTTCTTC. It translates to CASSPGEGNEQFF.

This clonotype has at least ten counts. This chain connects TRBV12-3 or TRBV12-4 to TRBJ1-5, with D maybe TRBD1 (5 bases). Trimming took off 0 bases at V and 7 bases at J, with 13 bases between the two ends. The length of the CDR3 is 15 residues. CDR3 region: CASSLAQGVGQPQHF. The CDR3 DNA sequence: TGTGCCAGCAGTTTAGCTCAGGGTGTCGGCCAGCCCCAGCATTTT.

This clonotype has just a few counts. This chain uses TRBV4-1 with TRBJ2-3; D gene ambiguous. Trimming removed 2 bases from V and 5 bases from J, with 5 bases in between. CDR1 MGHRA and CDR2 YSYEKL come from the germline V gene. CDR3 size: 12 residues. The CDR3 DNA reads as TGCGCCAGCAGCCAATACCAAGATACGCAGTATTTT. As protein: CASSQYQDTQYF.

This clonotype was found once. This chain connects TRBV12-3 or TRBV12-4 to TRBJ2-3; 10 positions agree with TRBD2. CDR3 length: 17 amino acids. The junction had 10 bases not matched to a gene; V was cut back by 1 base and J by 6 bases. CDR3 sequence reads: CASSLGRASGGRDTQYF. In DNA form, the CDR3 reads TGTGCCAGCAGTTTAGGCCGGGCTAGCGGGGGAAGGGATACGCAGTATTTT.

In this sample, this clonotype turned up many times. The CDR3 DNA is TGTGCTAGTGGCAAAGGACAGGGAATAGACACCGGGGAGCTGTTTTTT. Translated: CASGKGQGIDTGELFF. The gene calls are TRBV12-5 and TRBJ2-2, with 8 bases lining up with TRBD1. Germline V CDR1 and CDR2: LGHNT, FRNRAP. This CDR3 is built from 16 residues. With V trimmed by 6 bases and J by 3 bases, 9 bases remained unmatched.

This clonotype was recorded a few times. The V gene is TRBV7-2, the J gene TRBJ2-3; 8 bases fit TRBD1. Germline values: CDR1 SGHTA, CDR2 FQGNSA. There are 15 residues in the CDR3. V was pared by 5 bases and J by 4 bases, with 8 bases of the junction left unmatched. The CDR3 sequence is CASSLRDRGPDTQYF. DNA of the CDR3: TGTGCCAGCAGCCTCCGAGACAGGGGCCCAGATACGCAGTATTTT.

In this sample, this clonotype turned up many times. The rearrangement links TRBV20-1 to TRBJ2-7; 9 bases are shared with TRBD2. V trimming: 3 bases; J trimming: 2 bases; junction bases outside the gene matches: 5. CDR1 is DFQATT, CDR2 SNEGSKA, per germline (reference sequence). This CDR3 comprises 14 residues. The CDR3 coding sequence is TGCAGTGCTAGTACGGCTAGCGGGGCCTACGAGCAGTACTTC. It is translated as CSASTASGAYEQYF.

Many counts were recorded for this clonotype. The chain couples TRBV20-1 to TRBJ2-7; possibly TRBD1 for D (6 bases). The CDR3 spans 11 residues. Trimming stripped 5 bases from V and 7 bases from J, with 12 bases between. Germline CDR1 reads DFQATT; CDR2 reads SNEGSKA (reference sequence). The CDR3 sequence: CSAQPGQEQYF. CDR3 nucleotides: TGCAGTGCTCAACCCGGACAGGAGCAGTACTTC.